This T cell receptor beta chain derives from a study of T cell responses to AZD1222 COVID-19 vaccine. For the study at large: Analyses pooled second doses at about 4 or about 12 weeks. Broader study findings: Dominant CD4 TCR responses targeted spike regions 160-218 and 743-854. Repertoire collection took place solely once the T cell response had peaked. The donors showed a predominance of white British ancestry and of females, with possible underestimation of clonal diversity.

Note on this clone: Antigen: not known.

The V gene's germline CDR1 is LGHDT and CDR2 YNNKEL (reference sequence). This CDR3 comprises 11 residues. The ends were cut back, 1 base at V and 15 bases at J, with 10 bases in the middle. Repertoires were generated with immunoSEQ multiplex PCR, while TCRdb's copy carries only in-frame clones and drops some. The data contain 100,000 to 150,000 clones, roughly 90% of them seen just once; the ten biggest clones take up roughly 6.3%. This TCR derives from an adult in good health. V is TRBV3-1 (or the pseudogene TRBV3-2) and J is TRBJ2-4, with D possibly called TRBD1 or TRBD2 (5 bases each). The sequencing here drew on peripheral blood, taken on day 0 of AZD1222 vaccination. The CDR3 DNA sequence: TGTGCCAGCAGCCAAGGGGCCGGGGCGTACTTC. As protein: CASSQGAGAYF.